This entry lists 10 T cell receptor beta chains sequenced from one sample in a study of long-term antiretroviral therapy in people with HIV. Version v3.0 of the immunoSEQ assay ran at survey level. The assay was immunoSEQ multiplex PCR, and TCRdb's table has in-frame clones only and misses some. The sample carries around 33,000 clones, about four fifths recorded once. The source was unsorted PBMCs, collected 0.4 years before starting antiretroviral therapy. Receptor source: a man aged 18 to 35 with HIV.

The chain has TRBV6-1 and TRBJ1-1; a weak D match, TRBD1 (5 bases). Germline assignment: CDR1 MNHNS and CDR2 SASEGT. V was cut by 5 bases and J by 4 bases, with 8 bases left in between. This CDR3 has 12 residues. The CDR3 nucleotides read TGTGCCAGCAGTCCGGACACCACTGAAGCTTTCTTT. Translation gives CASSPDTTEAFF.

CDR3 sequence (DNA): TGTGCCAGCAGCTCGAGGGCACAGCCGACCGGGGAGCTGTTTTTT. Encoded protein: CASSSRAQPTGELFF. The V gene is TRBV7-9, the J gene TRBJ2-2, with a possible D match to TRBD2 (5 bases). Between the trimmed V and J ends, which lost 4 bases and 5 bases, there was a span of 14 bases. The CDR3 is 15 residues long. Germline CDR1 SEHNR, CDR2 FQNEAQ (reference sequence).

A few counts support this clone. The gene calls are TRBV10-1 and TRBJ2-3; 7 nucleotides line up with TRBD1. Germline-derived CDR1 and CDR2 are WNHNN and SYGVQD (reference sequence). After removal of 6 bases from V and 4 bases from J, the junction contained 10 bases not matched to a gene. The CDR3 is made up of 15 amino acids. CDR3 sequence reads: CASRPTGSSADTQYF. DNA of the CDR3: TGCGCCAGCAGGCCGACAGGGTCGTCGGCAGATACGCAGTATTTT.

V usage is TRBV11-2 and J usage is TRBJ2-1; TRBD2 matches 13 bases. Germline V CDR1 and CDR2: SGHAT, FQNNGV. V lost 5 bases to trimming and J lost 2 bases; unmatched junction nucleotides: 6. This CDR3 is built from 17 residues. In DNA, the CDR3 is TGTGCCAGCAGCCCATGGACTAGCGGGAGCACCTACAATGAGCAGTTCTTC. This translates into CASSPWTSGSTYNEQFF.

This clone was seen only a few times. The CDR3 DNA is TGTGCCAGCAGCCCCCACCAACGATCTGGGGCCAACGTCCTGACTTTC. This translates into CASSPHQRSGANVLTF. V gene TRBV9 combines with J gene TRBJ2-6, with D unresolved. Trimming stripped 4 bases from V and 1 base from J, with 12 bases between. Germline V gives CDR1 SGDLS, CDR2 YYNGEE. CDR3 length: 16 residues. Drawing the rest from reference TRBV9 and TRBJ2-6, the complete variable domain is DSGVTQTPKHLITATGQRVTLRCSPRSGDLSVYWYQQSLDQGLQFLIQYYNGEERAKGNILERFSAQQFPDLHSELNLSSLELGDSALYFCASSPHQRSGANVLTFGAGSRLTVL.

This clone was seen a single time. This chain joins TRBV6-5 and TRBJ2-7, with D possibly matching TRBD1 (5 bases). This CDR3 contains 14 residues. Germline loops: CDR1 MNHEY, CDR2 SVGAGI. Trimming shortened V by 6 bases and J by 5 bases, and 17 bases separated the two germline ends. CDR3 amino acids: CASRPKGAVHEQYF. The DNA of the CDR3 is TGTGCCAGCAGACCCAAAGGGGCGGTCCACGAGCAGTACTTC.

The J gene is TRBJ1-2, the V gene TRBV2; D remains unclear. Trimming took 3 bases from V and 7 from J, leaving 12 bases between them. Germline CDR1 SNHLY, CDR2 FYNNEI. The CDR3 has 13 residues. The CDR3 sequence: CASSDVGDGGYTF. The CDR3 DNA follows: TGTGCCAGCAGTGATGTGGGAGACGGTGGCTACACCTTC.

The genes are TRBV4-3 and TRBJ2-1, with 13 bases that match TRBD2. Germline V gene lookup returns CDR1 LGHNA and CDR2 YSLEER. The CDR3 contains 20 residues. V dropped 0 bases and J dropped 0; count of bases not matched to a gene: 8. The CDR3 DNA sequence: TGCGCCAGCAGCCAAGATCGGGGACTAGCGGGGCGAAGCTCCTACAATGAGCAGTTCTTC. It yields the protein CASSQDRGLAGRSSYNEQFF.

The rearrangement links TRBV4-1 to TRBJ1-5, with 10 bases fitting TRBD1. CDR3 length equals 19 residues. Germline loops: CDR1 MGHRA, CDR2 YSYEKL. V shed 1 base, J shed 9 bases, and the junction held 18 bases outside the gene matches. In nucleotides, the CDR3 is TGCGCCAGCAGCCAAGTCTTCCGACAGGGGGCCCGTGGGGGTCGGCCCCAGCATTTT. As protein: CASSQVFRQGARGGRPQHF.

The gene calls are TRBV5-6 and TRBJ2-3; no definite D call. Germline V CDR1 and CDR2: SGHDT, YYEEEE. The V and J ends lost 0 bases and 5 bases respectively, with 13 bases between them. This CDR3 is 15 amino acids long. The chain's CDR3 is CASSLGTILGDTQYF. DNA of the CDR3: TGTGCCAGCAGCTTGGGGACCATACTTGGAGATACGCAGTATTTT.